These 17 T cell receptor beta chains were sequenced from one sample in a study of cytotoxic CD8 clonotypes in ibrutinib-treated CLL. Libraries were prepared by immunoSEQ multiplex PCR; TCRdb keeps only in-frame clonotypes and omits some of them. This table has approximately 25,000 clones, 55% to 70% appearing once. The sequences come from PBMCs, collected at disease progression, from a patient treated with ibrutinib. Source of these receptors: a human donor with chronic lymphocytic leukemia.

This chain links TRBV4-1 with TRBJ2-7, with D possibly being TRBD1 (5 bases). The CDR3 consists of 14 residues. V shed 0 bases and J shed 4 bases, with 10 bases lying between them. Germline assignment: CDR1 MGHRA and CDR2 YSYEKL. The CDR3 region has the DNA TGCGCCAGCAGCCAAGATGGCACAGGTTACGAGCAGTACTTC. Its protein is CASSQDGTGYEQYF.

V usage is TRBV6-5 and J usage is TRBJ1-1; D is undetermined. CDR1 is MNHEY and CDR2 is SVGAGI in the germline V gene. The CDR3 length is 11 residues. As DNA, the CDR3 is TGTGCTTGTCACCTGAACACTGAAGCTTTCTTT. Amino acid sequence: CACHLNTEAFF.

This clone occurred a few times. The rearrangement uses TRBV29-1 and TRBJ1-1, with D uncertain. Germline assignment: CDR1 SQVTM and CDR2 ANQGSEA. This CDR3 contains 11 residues. Between the trimmed V and J ends, which lost 1 base and 7 bases, there was a span of 7 bases. In DNA form, the CDR3 reads TGCAGCGTTGAAGGAGGGAGTGAAGCTTTCTTT. Protein: CSVEGGSEAFF.

V usage is TRBV2 and J usage is TRBJ2-5; TRBD2 agrees at 10 bases. From germline, CDR1 is SNHLY and CDR2 FYNNEI. The V and J ends lost 8 bases and 0 bases, in that order; junction bases with no gene match: 3. The CDR3 loop spans 14 amino acids. The CDR3 region has the DNA TGTGCCAGCCATAGCGGGGGGAACCAAGAGACCCAGTACTTC. This sequence encodes CASHSGGNQETQYF.

The V call is TRBV19, the J call TRBJ1-1, with 8 bases identical to TRBD1. Germline assignment: CDR1 LNHDA and CDR2 SQIVND (reference sequence). V lost 10 bases to trimming and J lost 0 bases; unmatched junction nucleotides: 10. The CDR3 is 15 amino acids. CDR3 nucleotides: TGTGCCACTCACGAGGGACAGGTGATGAACACTGAAGCTTTCTTT. This translates into CATHEGQVMNTEAFF.

This chain uses TRBV5-1 with TRBJ2-2, with 8 bases identical to TRBD2. This CDR3 spans 17 amino acids. V lost 4 bases, J lost 2 bases, and 10 bases stayed unmatched. Germline CDR1 is SGHRS and CDR2 is YFSETQ. CDR3 amino acids: CASSPLTTSANTGELFF. CDR3 nucleotides: TGCGCCAGCAGCCCATTGACGACTAGCGCTAACACCGGGGAGCTGTTTTTT.

The rearrangement links TRBV13 to TRBJ1-1, with TRBD1 matching 10 bases. CDR1 and CDR2 from the germline V gene are PRHDT and FYEKMQ (reference sequence). Trimming cost V 6 bases and J 0 bases; bases outside gene matches: 7. The CDR3 length is 16 residues. The CDR3 sequence is CASRRTGGFVNTEAFF. The CDR3 coding sequence is TGTGCCAGCAGAAGGACAGGGGGATTTGTGAACACTGAAGCTTTCTTT. Full variable domain (rest looked up from reference TRBV13 and TRBJ1-1): AAGVIQSPRHLIKEKRETATLKCYPIPRHDTVYWYQQGPGQDPQFLISFYEKMQSDKGSIPDRFSAQQFSDYHSELNMSSLELGDSALYFCASRRTGGFVNTEAFFGQGTRLTVV.

V and J are TRBV6-5 and TRBJ2-2, with 10 nucleotides matching TRBD1. This CDR3 is built from 15 residues. Losses at the gene ends were 6 bases for V and 3 bases for J; bases not matched to a gene: 4. Germline V gene sequence: CDR1 MNHEY, CDR2 SVGAGI. The CDR3 sequence is CASRPTGGDTGELFF. CDR3 in DNA: TGTGCCAGCAGACCGACAGGGGGCGACACCGGGGAGCTGTTTTTT.

V usage is TRBV27 and J usage is TRBJ1-2; 7 bases are a match to TRBD1. V was pared by 3 bases and J by 1 base, with 5 bases of the junction left unmatched. From germline, CDR1 is MNHEY and CDR2 SMNVEV (reference sequence). The CDR3 spans 15 residues. The CDR3 DNA reads TGTGCCAGCAGTTTGGTGGGACAGCTTAACTATGGCTACACCTTC. Amino acids: CASSLVGQLNYGYTF.

V is TRBV28 and J is TRBJ1-2, with D perhaps matching TRBD1 (5 bases). Trimming took 6 bases from V and 7 from J, leaving 15 bases between them. Germline-derived CDR1 and CDR2 are MDHEN and SYDVKM. This CDR3 has 13 residues. The chain's CDR3 is CASSFNGGGGYTF. The CDR3 DNA sequence: TGTGCCAGCAGCTTCAACGGGGGTGGTGGCTACACCTTC.

This clone was seen more than once but under ten times. V gene TRBV5-6 combines with J gene TRBJ1-2, with 8 bases identical to TRBD1. V shed 0 bases, J shed 6 bases, and the junction held 7 bases outside the gene matches. Germline CDR1 and CDR2: SGHDT and YYEEEE. CDR3 size: 15 residues. The CDR3 reads CASSLVTGEADGYTF. In nucleotides, the CDR3 is TGTGCCAGCAGCTTGGTGACAGGGGAAGCCGATGGCTACACCTTC.

This clone was detected a few times. The chain has TRBV5-1 and TRBJ2-1; TRBD1 is a possible D gene (6 bases). In germline, CDR1 is SGHRS, CDR2 YFSETQ. This CDR3 contains 13 residues. The V end was cut by 3 bases, the J end by 7 bases, with 11 bases between. The CDR3 protein is CASSSRGMNEQFF. The CDR3 coding sequence is TGCGCCAGCAGCTCCAGGGGAATGAATGAGCAGTTCTTC.

A single count supports this clone. This chain uses TRBV2 with TRBJ1-1; 12 bases match TRBD1. The CDR3 has 16 residues. The germline V gene has CDR1 SNHLY and CDR2 FYNNEI. Trimming cost V 7 bases and J 7 bases; bases outside gene matches: 13. The CDR3 sequence: CASKGTGGVLSDEAFF. CDR3 coding DNA: TGTGCCAGCAAAGGGACAGGGGGCGTTTTGAGCGATGAAGCTTTCTTT.

The CDR3 nucleotides are TGTGCCAGCAGTTCCAAGGGGGCAGGGGTTAGCAATCAGCCCCAGCATTTT. This encodes CASSSKGAGVSNQPQHF. The chain links TRBV27 to TRBJ1-5; TRBD1 matches at 7 bases. V lost 4 bases and J lost 0; bases outside the gene matches: 9. The CDR3 contains 17 residues. Germline V gene lookup returns CDR1 MNHEY and CDR2 SMNVEV (reference sequence).

V is TRBV18 and J is TRBJ2-1, with 9 bases matching TRBD1. J was trimmed by 4 bases and V by 2 bases; bases with no gene match: 3. Looked up from germline, CDR1 is KGHSH and CDR2 is LQKENI. CDR3 length: 15 amino acids. The CDR3 sequence is CASSPTGGLYNEQFF. CDR3 nucleotides: TGTGCCAGCTCACCAACAGGGGGCCTGTACAATGAGCAGTTCTTC.

This clone was detected only once. V is TRBV5-1 and J is TRBJ2-7; D not resolved. Germline-derived CDR1 and CDR2 are SGHRS and YFSETQ. V lost 4 bases, J lost 6 bases, and 14 bases lay in between. The CDR3 consists of 13 residues. The CDR3 bases are TGCGCCAGCAGCCCCTCGCCACTATCCGAGCAGTACTTC. Residues: CASSPSPLSEQYF.

The chain recombines TRBV7-9 with TRBJ1-1; D gene unclear. The CDR3 runs 15 residues. V was pared by 4 bases and J by 8 bases, with 20 bases between. CDR1 and CDR2 (germline): SEHNR, FQNEAQ (reference sequence). CDR3 bases: TGTGCCAGCAGCTCCCCCCTGGGAATTGGGGTCGAAGCTTTCTTT. Translation gives CASSSPLGIGVEAFF.